Each of the 19 T cell receptor beta chains below was sequenced from the same sample in a study of circulating and synovial CD4+ cells in juvenile arthritis (dated by TCRdb to the mid-2010s). Library preparation used the immunoSEQ multiplex PCR assay. TCRdb obtained this table from immuneACCESS and retained in-frame rearrangements with V and J assigned. These tables miss some clones; where compared with another copy, unresolved V genes account for less than half of the shortfall, and the remainder is unexplained. The sample records tens of thousands of clones, around 93% of which are singletons. Of the sample, roughly 3.1% is held by the ten largest clones. Sequenced input: CD4+ T cells from blood. Every receptor here comes from a human donor with juvenile idiopathic arthritis.

The sample holds one count of this clone. The V gene is TRBV7-9, the J gene TRBJ2-2; 12 nucleotides align to TRBD1. In germline, CDR1 is SEHNR, CDR2 FQNEAQ (reference sequence). The V segment lost 5 bases and the J segment 5 bases; nucleotides outside the gene matches: 6. The CDR3 totals 16 residues. CDR3 DNA: TGTGCCAGCAGCCTCGGGACAGGGGGCATTACCGGGGAGCTGTTTTTT. This codes for CASSLGTGGITGELFF.

This chain links TRBV5-4 with TRBJ2-5, with D perhaps matching TRBD2 (6 bases). The better agreement between TRBJ2-7 and the DNA end casts doubt on the J call. The CDR3 covers 15 residues. From germline, CDR1 is SGHNT and CDR2 YYREEE (reference sequence). In nucleotides, the CDR3 is TGTGCCAGCAGCCCAAACATCGGGACTGCCTACGAGCAGTACTTC. Translating gives CASSPNIGTAYEQYF.

The chain uses TRBV19 and TRBJ1-2; 10 nucleotides match TRBD1. J lost 5 bases, V lost 8 bases, and 8 bases had no gene match. Germline-derived CDR1 and CDR2 are LNHDA and SQIVND (reference sequence). CDR3 length: 14 residues. The CDR3 spells CASERQGAGYGYTF. CDR3 nucleotide sequence: TGTGCCAGTGAGCGACAGGGGGCGGGGTATGGCTACACCTTC.

The rearrangement links TRBV4-2 to TRBJ1-5; 7 positions match TRBD1. The CDR3 is 15 residues long. With V trimmed by 3 bases and J by 2 bases, 4 bases remained unmatched. Per the germline V gene, CDR1 is LGHNA and CDR2 is YNFKEQ. CDR3 region: CASSQAGQGNQPQHF. The CDR3 region has the DNA TGTGCCAGCAGCCAGGCTGGACAGGGCAATCAGCCCCAGCATTTT.

V is TRBV5-1 and J is TRBJ2-5; the D is unclear. CDR1 and CDR2 from the germline V gene are SGHRS and YFSETQ. V was trimmed by 2 bases and J by 3 bases, leaving 5 bases between them. The CDR3 covers 12 residues. CDR3 sequence (DNA): TGCGCCAGCAGCTTACTAAAAGAGACCCAGTACTTC. This codes for CASSLLKETQYF.

The J gene is TRBJ2-7, the V gene TRBV6-4, with TRBD2 identical over 12 bases. With 7 bases clipped from V and 3 bases from J, the junction kept 4 bases outside the gene matches. CDR3 length equals 14 residues. From germline, CDR1 is MRHNA and CDR2 SNTAGT. This CDR3 reads CASKGTSGCYEQYF. CDR3 coding DNA: TGTGCCAGCAAAGGGACTAGCGGGTGCTACGAGCAGTACTTC.

V and J are TRBV5-1 and TRBJ1-2, with D perhaps TRBD1 (5 bases). Trimming left V 1 base short and J 7 bases short, with 11 bases between. The CDR3 covers 13 residues. CDR1 is SGHRS and CDR2 is YFSETQ in the germline V gene. In DNA form, the CDR3 reads TGCGCCAGCAGCTTGACCAGGGTGGTTGGCTACACCTTC. It encodes CASSLTRVVGYTF.

This chain uses TRBV11-2 with TRBJ1-1; D is perhaps TRBD1 (5 bases). Germline assignment: CDR1 SGHAT and CDR2 FQNNGV. V dropped 5 bases and J dropped 0 bases, with 7 bases sitting between them. The CDR3 is 13 residues long. The CDR3 nucleotides are TGTGCCAGCAGCCCGACAGTGAACACTGAAGCTTTCTTT. Its translation is CASSPTVNTEAFF.

This chain links TRBV28 with TRBJ1-1, with 7 positions matching TRBD1. V lost 6 bases and J lost 4; bases outside the gene matches: 5. Germline lookup yields CDR1 MDHEN and CDR2 SYDVKM. The CDR3 is made up of 13 amino acids. The CDR3 region is CASRTGFGTEAFF. CDR3 in DNA: TGTGCCAGCAGGACAGGGTTTGGCACTGAAGCTTTCTTT.

The genes are TRBV7-2 and TRBJ2-7; D is ambiguous. Germline V gene lookup returns CDR1 SGHTA and CDR2 FQGNSA. This CDR3 spans 14 amino acids. The V gene lost 5 bases and the J gene lost 1 base, with 12 bases spanning the gap. The CDR3 is CASSPPAPSYEQYF. The CDR3 bases are TGTGCCAGCAGCCCTCCAGCGCCTTCCTACGAGCAGTACTTC.

CDR3 residues: CASSGTGVSYEQYF. Written as DNA, the CDR3 is TGTGCCAGCTCGGGGACAGGGGTGTCCTACGAGCAGTACTTC. This chain connects TRBV18 to TRBJ2-7, with 10 bases lining up with TRBD1. The germline gives CDR1 KGHSH, CDR2 LQKENI. The J segment lost 1 base and the V segment lost 6 bases, leaving 3 bases of the junction unmatched. This CDR3 contains 14 residues.

The chain carries TRBV21-1 and TRBJ2-1; TRBD2 was called by the table and not checked on the DNA. TRBV21-1 is a pseudogene segment. The CDR3 has 18 residues. CDR3 amino acids: CASSSRGRERFLSNEQFF. In nucleotides, the CDR3 is TGTGCCAGCAGCTCCCGGGGGCGGGAGAGATTTCTAAGCAATGAGCAGTTCTTC.

The gene calls are TRBV19 and TRBJ1-5, with D uncertain. Per the germline V gene, CDR1 is LNHDA and CDR2 is SQIVND (reference sequence). V shed 6 bases and J shed 0 bases, with 15 bases lying between them. The CDR3 extends over 16 amino acids. The CDR3 DNA is TGTGCCAGTAGCCACATGGGAGGTTATAGCAATCAGCCCCAGCATTTT. Amino acid sequence: CASSHMGGYSNQPQHF.

On this clone: The same CDR3 is also encoded by other DNA sequences in this sample. The chain employs TRBV18 and TRBJ1-2; 8 bases fit TRBD1. The CDR3 sequence is 13 residues long. V was clipped by 3 bases and J by 3 bases; unmatched bases: 0. Per germline, CDR1 KGHSH and CDR2 LQKENI. CDR3 nucleotide sequence: TGTGCCAGCTCACCGGACAGGGACTATGGCTACACCTTC. Translating it yields CASSPDRDYGYTF.

This clone was recorded once. V usage is TRBV29-1 and J usage is TRBJ2-3; 7 positions agree with TRBD2. Losses at the gene ends were 1 base for V and 3 bases for J; bases not matched to a gene: 13. Germline CDR1 SQVTM, CDR2 ANQGSEA. The CDR3 loop spans 17 amino acids. The CDR3 bases are TGCAGCGTTGAAGGGGGGTGGGGCGGGAGCGGGACAGATACGCAGTATTTT. The encoded protein is CSVEGGWGGSGTDTQYF.

The V call is TRBV5-5, the J call TRBJ1-4, with D maybe TRBD1 (5 bases). This CDR3 is built from 13 residues. V shed 6 bases and J shed 8 bases, with 14 bases lying between them. Germline CDR1 SGHKS, CDR2 YYEKEE (reference sequence). In DNA form, the CDR3 reads TGTGCCAGCATGCGGGGCATTGGGGAAAAACTGTTTTTT. It translates to CASMRGIGEKLFF. Full variable domain (outside the CDR3, taken from reference TRBV5-5 and TRBJ1-4): DAGVTQSPTHLIKTRGQQVTLRCSPISGHKSVSWYQQVLGQGPQFIFQYYEKEERGRGNFPDRFSARQFPNYSSELNVNALLLGDSALYLCASMRGIGEKLFFGSGTQLSVL.

The rearrangement links TRBV7-2 to TRBJ2-1; 7 bases agree with TRBD2. The length of the CDR3 is 14 residues. Germline CDR1 reads SGHTA; CDR2 reads FQGNSA. After removal of 7 bases from V and 4 bases from J, the junction contained 7 bases not matched to a gene. CDR3 loop: CASIFGAGYNEQFF. The CDR3 coding sequence is TGTGCCAGCATTTTTGGAGCGGGATACAATGAGCAGTTCTTC. Drawing the rest from reference TRBV7-2 and TRBJ2-1, the complete variable domain is GAGVSQSPSNKVTEKGKDVELRCDPISGHTALYWYRQSLGQGLEFLIYFQGNSAPDKSGLPSDRFSAERTGGSVSTLTIQRTQQEDSAVYLCASIFGAGYNEQFFGPGTRLTVL.

V gene TRBV5-6 combines with J gene TRBJ1-5; D is possibly TRBD1 (6 bases). Trimming pared 1 base from V and 4 bases from J, leaving 12 bases between. CDR1 and CDR2 (germline): SGHDT, YYEEEE. The CDR3 is made up of 15 amino acids. CDR3 amino acids: CASSLTQGENQPQHF. The CDR3 DNA sequence: TGTGCCAGCAGCTTGACACAGGGTGAGAATCAGCCCCAGCATTTT.

The chain has TRBV11-3 and TRBJ2-1, with 10 bases fitting TRBD1. CDR1 SGHNT and CDR2 YENEEA come from the germline V gene. Unmatched junction bases numbered 13, after V lost 5 bases and J lost 9 bases. The CDR3 has 16 amino acids. As DNA, the CDR3 is TGTGCCAGCAGCGTTGGGGCCGGGACAGGGGTGGGTGAGCAGTTCTTC. This encodes CASSVGAGTGVGEQFF.